The present entry profiles one T cell receptor (beta chain) with its context. Its matching antigen is unknown. The template was genomic DNA from peripheral blood, not RNA. The V gene's germline CDR1 is SGHAT and CDR2 FQDESV (reference sequence). V lost 5 bases, J lost 3 bases, and 14 bases lay in between. CDR3 length: 14 amino acids. This entry belongs to a study of T cell repertoires in aging, cancer and after chemotherapy. About the research overall: Over several months to years, re-sampled healthy donor repertoires clearly shared clones.

Rearranged V-D-J TRB sequences were amplified with a mixed TRB-A/B primer pool. Each CDR3 protein is one row after TCRdb ran MiXCR on the multiplex PCR reads. The profile shows 750 to 900 distinct CDR3 sequences, around a fifth of them singletons. Study-level findings and limits: Age-matched healthy donors had significantly more diverse, less clonal blood TCR repertoires than untreated cancer patients. In each cancer cohort, median generation probability increased across chemotherapy, suggesting thymic output rebounded. In healthy donors, age-related TCR diversity loss mainly reflected lost richness.

V usage is TRBV11-1 and J usage is TRBJ2-7; TRBD1 or TRBD2 may be the D gene (5 bases each). The specimen was blood. The TCR originated in a human donor in good health. Written as DNA, the CDR3 is TGTGCCAGCAGCGGAAAGGGACCGCTCTACGAGCAGTACTTC. Translated: CASSGKGPLYEQYF.